This T cell receptor (beta chain) was identified during a study of cytomegalovirus exposure and HLA in healthy donors. A multiplex PCR was run with 60 Vbeta primers and 13 Jbeta primers. This table comes from immunoSEQ multiplex PCR, and its TCRdb copy is limited to in-frame clones, with some not included. The table shows tens of thousands of clones, with roughly 79% occurring only once. Overall study results and limits: As confirmed in vitro, a few CMV-associated chains were specific for CMV antigens. For presence/absence analyses, sequencing depth was assumed to be roughly uniform across donors. The study dropped some indistinguishable V segments, TRBV6-2 and TRBV6-3 among them. Published work reported that the classifier diagnosed cytomegalovirus status with high specificity and sensitivity.

Germline CDR1 and CDR2: MNHEY and SVGAGI. CDR3 length: 15 residues. Trimming took 6 bases from V and 8 from J, leaving 17 bases between them. As for this clone: As yet, its antigen is unknown.

This TCR was sampled from a middle-aged woman in good health and CMV-seronegative. J is TRBJ1-6 and V is TRBV6-5; a possible D gene is TRBD1 (5 bases). Source material: PBMCs. CDR3 coding DNA: TGTGCCAGCAGACCCTCAGGGAAAGGGGATTCACCCCTCCACTTT. It specifies CASRPSGKGDSPLHF.